This T cell receptor (beta chain) was sequenced during a study of CD8 T cells in ankylosing spondylitis. Regarding the study as a whole: In synovial fluid and blood from reactive arthritis, some motif variants were previously reported. What appeared characteristic of ankylosing spondylitis blood was a TCR beta motif of eight highly homologous variants. Clones linked to disease were reported to show significant enrichment in matched ankylosing spondylitis synovial fluid.

With molecular barcodes, quantitative 5'-RACE was used to make the TCR beta libraries. MiXCR, run by TCRdb on the 5' RACE reads, gives a single entry per CDR3 protein. The sample holds 240,000 or so distinct CDR3 sequences; about 10% are singletons and the top ten take around 7%. This clonotype was detected ten times or more. Its antigen is not known. CDR1 is SGHRS, CDR2 YFSETQ, per germline. The length of the CDR3 is 15 residues. The V and J ends lost 4 bases and 4 bases respectively, with 14 bases between them. The sequenced sample was blood, either unsorted or a sorted T cell fraction (not recorded which). V usage is TRBV5-1 and J usage is TRBJ2-2, with D possibly matching TRBD1 (6 bases). The source of this sequence is a male donor with ankylosing spondylitis or in good health (not recorded which). CDR3 DNA sequence: TGCGCCAGCAGCCTACAGGGTTCGGGCACCGGGGAGCTGTTTTTT. It is translated as CASSLQGSGTGELFF.